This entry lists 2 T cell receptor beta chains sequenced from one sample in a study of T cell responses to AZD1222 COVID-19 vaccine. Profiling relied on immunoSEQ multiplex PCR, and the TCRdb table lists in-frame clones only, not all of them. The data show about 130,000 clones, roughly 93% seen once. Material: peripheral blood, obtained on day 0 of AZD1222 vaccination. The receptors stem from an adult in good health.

The CDR3 region has the DNA TGCGCCAGCAGCTCAGAAGGGGGGGCAAGATCACCCCTCCACTTT. As protein: CASSSEGGARSPLHF. This sequence joins TRBV4-1 and TRBJ1-6; weak D call: TRBD1 (6 bases). V was cut by 5 bases and J by 10 bases, with 18 bases left in between. The CDR3 contains 15 residues. Germline CDR1 and CDR2: MGHRA and YSYEKL.

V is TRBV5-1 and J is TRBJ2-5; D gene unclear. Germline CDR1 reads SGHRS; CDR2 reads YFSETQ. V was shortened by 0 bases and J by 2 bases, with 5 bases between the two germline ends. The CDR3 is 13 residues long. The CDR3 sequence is CASSLGQQETQYF. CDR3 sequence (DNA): TGCGCCAGCAGCTTGGGCCAGCAAGAGACCCAGTACTTC.